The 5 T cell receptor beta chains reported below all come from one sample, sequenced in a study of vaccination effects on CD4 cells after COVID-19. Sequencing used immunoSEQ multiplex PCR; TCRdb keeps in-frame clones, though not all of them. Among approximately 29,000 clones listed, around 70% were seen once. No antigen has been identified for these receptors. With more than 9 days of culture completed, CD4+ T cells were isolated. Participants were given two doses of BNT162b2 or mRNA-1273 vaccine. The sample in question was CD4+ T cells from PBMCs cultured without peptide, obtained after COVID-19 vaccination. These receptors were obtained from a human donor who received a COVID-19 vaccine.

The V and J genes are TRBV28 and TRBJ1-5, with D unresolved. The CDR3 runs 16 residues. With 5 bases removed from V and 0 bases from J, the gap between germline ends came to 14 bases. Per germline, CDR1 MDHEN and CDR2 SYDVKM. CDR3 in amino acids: CASSGRTAYSNQPQHF. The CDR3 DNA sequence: TGTGCCAGCAGTGGGAGGACGGCCTATAGCAATCAGCCCCAGCATTTT.

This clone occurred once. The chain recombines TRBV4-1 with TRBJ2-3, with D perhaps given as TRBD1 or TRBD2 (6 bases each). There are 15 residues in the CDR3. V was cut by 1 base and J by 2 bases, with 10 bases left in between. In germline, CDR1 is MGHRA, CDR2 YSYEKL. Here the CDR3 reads CASSQARGATDTQYF. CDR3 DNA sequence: TGCGCCAGCAGCCAAGCTAGGGGGGCCACAGATACGCAGTATTTT.

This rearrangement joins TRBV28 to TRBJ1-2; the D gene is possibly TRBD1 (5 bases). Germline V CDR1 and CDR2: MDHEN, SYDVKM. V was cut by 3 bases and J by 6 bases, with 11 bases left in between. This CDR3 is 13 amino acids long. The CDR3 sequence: CASSLGQGDGYTF. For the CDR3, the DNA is TGTGCCAGCAGTTTGGGGCAGGGAGATGGCTACACCTTC.

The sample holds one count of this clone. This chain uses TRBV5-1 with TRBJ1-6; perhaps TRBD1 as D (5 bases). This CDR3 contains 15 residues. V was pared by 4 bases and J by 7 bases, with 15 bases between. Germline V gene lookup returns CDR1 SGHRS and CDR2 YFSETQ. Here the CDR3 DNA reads TGCGCCAGCAGCGCCCGGGACGGAATGAATTCACCCCTCCACTTT. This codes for CASSARDGMNSPLHF.

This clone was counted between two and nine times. As DNA, the CDR3 is TGTGCCAGCAGCCACGTGGTCAGCACAGATACGCAGTATTTT. The encoded protein is CASSHVVSTDTQYF. V gene TRBV11-2 combines with J gene TRBJ2-3; unclear D gene. V gave up 5 bases and J gave up 0 bases, with 9 bases separating them. The CDR3 is 14 residues long. Germline CDR1 SGHAT, CDR2 FQNNGV.